This T cell receptor beta chain was captured in a study of T cell responses to AZD1222 COVID-19 vaccine. V lost 5 bases, J lost 5 bases, and 4 bases stayed unmatched. There are 14 residues in the CDR3. Germline V lookup: CDR1 MNHNY, CDR2 SVGAGI (reference sequence). Method: immunoSEQ multiplex PCR; TCRdb's copy keeps in-frame clones and lacks some. Here the sample spans about 100,000 clones, 80% to 90% being singletons. The clonotype was recovered from an adult who received the AZD1222 COVID-19 vaccine. The chain carries TRBV6-6 and TRBJ2-1, with 9 bases fitting TRBD2. The material sequenced was peripheral blood, taken 28 days after the second AZD1222 dose. The CDR3 spells CASSLAGLHNEQFF. CDR3 in DNA: TGTGCCAGCAGTCTAGCGGGATTACACAATGAGCAGTTCTTC.